This T cell receptor beta chain was documented in a study of cytomegalovirus exposure and HLA in healthy donors (dated 2017 in TCRdb). Background on the whole study: According to an earlier analysis of a few hundred of the donors, about 179 million T cells yielded 90 million to 130 million unique TCR beta sequences and around 280 Gb of sequence data. Several DR-DQ haplotypes were treated as single units for association and clustering because of strong linkage in the cohort. In the later analysis, no new phenotypic data were used to find candidate immune exposures; instead, reliance was placed on TCR beta sequences and their occurrence across donors. All discovery cohort repertoires had been generated using a single sequencing platform. In addition to the first cohort of 500 to 850 subjects, a separate validation cohort of some 120 different subjects was used. A later analysis re-examined previously published TCR beta repertoires from 500 to 700 donors and added high-resolution HLA genotyping to investigate patterns of TCR occurrence. Of the 398 genotyped donors, approximately 80% fell in the genetic ancestry cluster associated with self-reported Caucasian donors. Genome-wide SNP genotypes for about 65% of the 666 donors were used in a later genetic analysis, which treated that subset as a discovery cohort. The number of donors typed differed by locus, with 629-630 for A, B, C, DRB1 and DQB1, about 500 for DQA1, nearly 610 for DPA1, and roughly 450 for DPB1. Among approximately 370 genotyped donors of the cohort, an average of about 240,000 unique TCR beta nucleotide sequences was sequenced per donor, of which 15% to 20% were non-productive. Alongside the repertoire data, information on donor age, sex, ethnicity and CMV serostatus was compiled. An early release that covered some 630 HLA-typed donors contained approximately 300 gigabases of sequencing data and around 80 million unique TCR sequences. Both class I and class II loci were covered by HLA typing, at four-digit resolution. The aim of the study was to test whether cataloging public T cell receptors could identify signatures of past pathogen exposure. Using immunosequencing, the study profiled T cell repertoires from 500 to 800 subjects and related those repertoires to cytomegalovirus serostatus. An earlier analysis of around 640 of the donors used high-throughput TCR beta sequencing to judge whether each TCR beta V gene segment behaved as functional or pseudogenic. To predict cytomegalovirus infection status, the study combined high-throughput TCR immunosequencing, statistical association of individual TCRs with disease status, and machine learning.

The cohort comprised 710 or so healthy bone marrow donors. At the time of sampling, all cohort members were nominally healthy, though unrecorded immune exposures were likely present. The donor was CMV seronegative and belonged to the group of 320 or so seronegative cohort members. A peripheral blood sample was collected from each donor, and TCR beta sequencing was performed on peripheral blood mononuclear cells. The Qiagen DNeasy Blood Extraction Kit was used to extract genomic DNA from the blood cell samples. The protocol used for the library was the immunoSEQ multiplex PCR assay. For the multiplex PCR, a mixture combining 60 forward primers for TCR Vbeta segments and 13 reverse primers for TCR Jbeta segments was used. The CDR3 region of rearranged TCR beta genes was amplified from genomic DNA by a multiplex PCR assay. The amplified TCR beta libraries were sequenced on the Illumina HiSeq System as 87-base-pair reads. On the authors' methods: Across the 600 to 700 repertoires, a later analysis counted approximately 83 million unique TCR beta chains, approximately 10 million of which were shared by at least two donors. A nearest-neighbor algorithm error-corrected the raw reads and collapsed the reads into unique sequences, merging closely related sequences to remove PCR and sequencing errors. CDR3 sequences were aligned to IMGT reference sequences to assign V, D and J gene segments. For a sequence to be retained, at least a six-nucleotide match to both a V gene segment and a J gene segment was required. A rearrangement counted as productive if the CDR3 had no stop codons and remained in frame with V and J, and every other rearrangement counted as non-productive. CDR3 was defined according to IMGT convention as the region running from the second conserved V-encoded cysteine to the conserved J-encoded phenylalanine. Sequences without an unambiguous match to a single V gene segment were excluded from the earlier analysis of approximately 560 of the donors. In an earlier analysis of approximately 560 of the donors, a V segment was called functional when productive rearrangements were above 56.7%, and segregating when the standard deviation between donors exceeded 5%. A statistical classification framework was developed to diagnose cytomegalovirus status using the catalog of TCR beta chain sequences. In a later analysis, V and J genes were assigned by comparing TCR nucleotide sequences against IMGT/GENE-DB human TR gene sequences. A later analysis assigned CDR3 sequences and most-parsimonious VDJ recombination scenarios with the TCRdist pipeline. In a later analysis, each TCR beta chain was defined by its CDR3 amino acid sequence together with its V-gene family, and reads without a unique V-gene family were excluded. To address suspected cross-contamination and a sequencing artifact, a later analysis removed 450 to 700 highly shared, low-generation-probability nucleotide sequences. For each public chain, a later analysis derived a clonal expansion index from normalized ranks of inferred template counts within each repertoire. A later analysis computed generation probabilities with a VDJ recombination model fitted to out-of-frame rearrangements, and checked the results against IGoR. In a later analysis, hypergeometric tests were used to score TCR-TCR, TCR-HLA and TCR-CMV co-occurrence, with a repertoire-size bias correction applied to TCR pairs. In a later analysis, false discovery rates were estimated by permuting HLA or CMV assignments 20 times. In a later analysis, co-occurring TCRs were grouped with DBSCAN, and TCRdist sequence similarity was added when clustering was performed within HLA-allele-positive subsets. Repertoires with fewer than 30,000 or more than 120,000 public chains were left out of co-occurrence clustering, as were five repertoires with anomalous nucleotide sharing. What TCRdb holds here is the immuneACCESS table cut down to in-frame rearrangements. Part of the clones is not present; checked against another copy, under half of the missing clones reflect an unresolved V gene, and the others are unexplained. V and J calls plus clone size are reproduced from that table; the DNA served to infer D and trimming. The sample has approximately 130,000 clones on record, more than 75% of them singletons. The ten top clones hold under 6.5% of the sample.

Concerning this clone itself: Its antigen is still unknown. No base quality values were provided; no much bigger clone lies one nucleotide off.

The study at large found these results: The only immune exposure information available for the cohort was CMV serostatus. According to a later genetic analysis, donors in an Asian-associated ancestry cluster had fewer N-insertions in productive TCRs than the roughly 660-donor mean. Some IMGT-functional V segments, including TRBV6-2 and TRBV6-3, could not be distinguished by the 87-base-pair reads and were therefore excluded. Strong co-occurrence of HLA alleles, especially DR and DQ, made assigning TCR associations to individual alleles difficult. A further reported finding was that TCR beta sequences accurately predicted the HLA-A and HLA-B alleles for most subjects in the first cohort. Because some donors lacked HLA typing at each locus, the association tests relied only on the typed subset. Broadly in line with IMGT annotations, most TCR beta V segments showed up in productive rearrangements about 90% or about 30% of the time in an earlier analysis of 587 of the donors. At a false discovery rate of 0.05, a later analysis linked roughly 17,000 TCR beta sequences to specific HLA alleles. According to a later analysis, parvovirus B19, influenza, CMV and Epstein-Barr virus appeared linked to several top co-occurrence clusters. In vitro tests confirmed that a few of the cytomegalovirus-associated TCR beta chains recognize cytomegalovirus antigens. Because counts were too low, about 17 rarely observed V segments, including chromosome 9 orphons, were excluded from the earlier analysis of around 640 of the donors. Linkage disequilibrium might explain the correlated functional status among segregating V segments, but an unknown experimental factor could not be ruled out. Compared with equally common non-associated chains, HLA-associated TCR beta chains in a later analysis were more clonally expanded and had lower generation probabilities. In this cohort, only TCR beta chains were sequenced, and detectable features were limited by the absence of alpha or paired-chain data. While some public TCRs were present in many individuals, most TCR sequences turned up only very rarely across donors. A later analysis found that TCR association rates varied across HLA loci, with DRB1 alleles showing the most associated TCRs and HLA-C alleles the fewest. A later genetic analysis associated a missense DCLRE1C variant with V-gene and J-gene trimming of TCR beta chains, and an independent cohort replicated the association. Sequencing depth was assumed to be roughly uniform across donors in the presence/absence analyses, though that assumption may not hold. The study gave a list of about 170 TCR beta chains associated with cytomegalovirus. In a later analysis, most CMV-associated TCR beta chains were found to appear HLA-restricted, with HLA associations seemingly driven largely by CMV exposure. The authors suggested that the approach could potentially be extended to other disease states and immunological phenotypes. The sequencing pipeline was judged likely to have produced a cluster of highly shared sequence variants as a technical artifact. The classifier was reported to diagnose cytomegalovirus status with high specificity and sensitivity in both the original cohort and the validation cohort.

Via the germline V gene (reference sequence), CDR1 is LNHDA and CDR2 SQIVND. For this chain, trimming is 5 bases at the V end and 6 bases at the J end, and the number of junction bases without a gene match is 8. The CDR3, from cysteine to phenylalanine, totals 14 residues. Only the CDR3 DNA is retained, 42 bases long and in frame from the first base. Sequenced input: PBMCs. The chain employs TRBV19 and TRBJ1-1; 8 of the junction bases match TRBD1. The source is a woman aged 25 to 45 in good health and CMV-seronegative. The CDR3 corresponds to CASSPRTGRPEAFF. The base sequence is TGTGCCAGTAGTCCCCGGACAGGGAGGCCTGAAGCTTTCTTT.